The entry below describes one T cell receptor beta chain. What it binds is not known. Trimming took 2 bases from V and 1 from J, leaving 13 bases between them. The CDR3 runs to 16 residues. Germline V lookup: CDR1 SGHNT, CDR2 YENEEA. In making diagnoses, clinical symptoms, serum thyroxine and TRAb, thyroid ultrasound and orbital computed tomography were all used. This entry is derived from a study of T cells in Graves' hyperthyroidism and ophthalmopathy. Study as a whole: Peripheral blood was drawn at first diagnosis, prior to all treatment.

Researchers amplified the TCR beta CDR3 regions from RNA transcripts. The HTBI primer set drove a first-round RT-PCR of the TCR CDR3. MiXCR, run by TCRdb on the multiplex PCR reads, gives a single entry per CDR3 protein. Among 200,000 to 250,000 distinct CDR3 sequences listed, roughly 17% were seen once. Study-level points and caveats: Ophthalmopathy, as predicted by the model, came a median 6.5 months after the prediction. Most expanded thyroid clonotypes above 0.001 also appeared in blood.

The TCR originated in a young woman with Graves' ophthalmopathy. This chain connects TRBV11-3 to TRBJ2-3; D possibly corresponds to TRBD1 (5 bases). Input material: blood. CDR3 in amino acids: CASSLQGPRGTDTQYF. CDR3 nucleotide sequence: TGTGCCAGCAGCTTACAGGGCCCGAGAGGCACAGATACGCAGTATTTT.